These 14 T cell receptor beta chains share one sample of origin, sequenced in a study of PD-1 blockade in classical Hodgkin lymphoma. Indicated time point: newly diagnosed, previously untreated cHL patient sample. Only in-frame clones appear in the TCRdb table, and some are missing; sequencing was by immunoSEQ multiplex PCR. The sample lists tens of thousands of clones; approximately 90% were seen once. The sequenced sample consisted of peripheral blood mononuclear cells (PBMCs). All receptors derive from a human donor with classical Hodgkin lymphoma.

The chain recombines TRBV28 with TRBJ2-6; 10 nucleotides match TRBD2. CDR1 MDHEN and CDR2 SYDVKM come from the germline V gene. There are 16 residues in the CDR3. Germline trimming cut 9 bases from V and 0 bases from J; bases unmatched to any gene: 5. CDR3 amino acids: CASSIAGGSGANVLTF. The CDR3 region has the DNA TGTGCCAGTTCTATAGCGGGAGGCTCTGGGGCCAACGTCCTGACTTTC.

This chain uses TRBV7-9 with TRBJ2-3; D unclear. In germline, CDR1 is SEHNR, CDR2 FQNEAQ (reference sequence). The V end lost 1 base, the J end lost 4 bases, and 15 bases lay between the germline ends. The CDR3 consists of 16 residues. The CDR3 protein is CASSLEGWQDADTQYF. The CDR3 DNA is TGTGCCAGCAGCTTAGAGGGTTGGCAGGACGCAGATACGCAGTATTTT.

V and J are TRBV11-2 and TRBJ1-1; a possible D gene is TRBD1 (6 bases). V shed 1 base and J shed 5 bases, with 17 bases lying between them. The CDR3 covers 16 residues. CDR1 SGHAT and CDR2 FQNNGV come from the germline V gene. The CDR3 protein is CASSLARGALWTEAFF. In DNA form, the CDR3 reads TGTGCCAGCAGCTTAGCTCGGGGGGCGTTATGGACTGAAGCTTTCTTT.

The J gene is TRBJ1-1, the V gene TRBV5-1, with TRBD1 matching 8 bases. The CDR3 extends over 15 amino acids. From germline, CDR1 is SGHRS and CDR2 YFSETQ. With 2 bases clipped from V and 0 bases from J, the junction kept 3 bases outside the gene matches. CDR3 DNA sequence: TGCGCCAGCAGCTTTTTGACAGGGGTGAACACTGAAGCTTTCTTT. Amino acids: CASSFLTGVNTEAFF.

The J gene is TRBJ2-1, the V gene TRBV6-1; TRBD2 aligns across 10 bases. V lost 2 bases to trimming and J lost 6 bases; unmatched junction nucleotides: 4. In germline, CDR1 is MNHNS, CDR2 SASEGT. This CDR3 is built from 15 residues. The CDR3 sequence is CASSELTSGPNEQFF. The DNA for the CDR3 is TGTGCCAGCAGTGAACTGACTAGCGGGCCCAATGAGCAGTTCTTC.

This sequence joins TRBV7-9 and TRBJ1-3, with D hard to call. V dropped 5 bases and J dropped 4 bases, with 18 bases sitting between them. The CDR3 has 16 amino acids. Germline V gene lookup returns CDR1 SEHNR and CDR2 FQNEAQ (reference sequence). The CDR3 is CASSPSNPFSGNTIYF. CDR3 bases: TGTGCCAGCAGCCCAAGTAACCCCTTTTCAGGAAACACCATATATTTT.

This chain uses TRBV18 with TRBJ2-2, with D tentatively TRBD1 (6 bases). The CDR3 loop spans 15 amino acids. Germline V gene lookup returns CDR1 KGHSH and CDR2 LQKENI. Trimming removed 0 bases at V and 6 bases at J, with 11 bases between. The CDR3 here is CASSPPPTGSGELFF. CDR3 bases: TGTGCCAGCTCACCACCTCCCACAGGGTCCGGGGAGCTGTTTTTT.

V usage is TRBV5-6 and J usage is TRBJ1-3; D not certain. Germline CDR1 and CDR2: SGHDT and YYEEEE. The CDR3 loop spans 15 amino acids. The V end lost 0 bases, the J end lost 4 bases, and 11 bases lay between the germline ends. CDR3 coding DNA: TGTGCCAGCAGCTTGGCCCCCAATGTCGGAAACACCATATATTTT. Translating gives CASSLAPNVGNTIYF.

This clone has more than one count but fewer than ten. The chain's CDR3 is CSVRGGTEAFF. For the CDR3, the DNA is TGCAGCGTTCGCGGGGGCACTGAAGCTTTCTTT. This rearrangement joins TRBV29-1 to TRBJ1-1; tentatively, D is TRBD1 (5 bases). The CDR3 consists of 11 residues. Germline-derived CDR1 and CDR2 are SQVTM and ANQGSEA. V was pared by 5 bases and J by 4 bases, with 8 bases between.

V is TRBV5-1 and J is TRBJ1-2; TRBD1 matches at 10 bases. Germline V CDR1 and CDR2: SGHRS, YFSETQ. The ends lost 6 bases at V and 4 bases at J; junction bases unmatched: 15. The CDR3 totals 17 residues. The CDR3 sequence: CASTQYSGGQGSYGYTF. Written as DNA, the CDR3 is TGCGCCAGCACCCAATACTCAGGGGGACAGGGGAGCTATGGCTACACCTTC.

CDR3 DNA sequence: TGCGCCAGCAGCCCCAGACAGGGCAACAGTCAGCCCCAGCATTTT. This encodes CASSPRQGNSQPQHF. The chain combines TRBV4-1 with TRBJ1-5; 7 bases match TRBD1. The CDR3 consists of 15 residues. J lost 6 bases, V lost 4 bases, and 9 bases had no gene match. Germline V CDR1 and CDR2: MGHRA, YSYEKL.

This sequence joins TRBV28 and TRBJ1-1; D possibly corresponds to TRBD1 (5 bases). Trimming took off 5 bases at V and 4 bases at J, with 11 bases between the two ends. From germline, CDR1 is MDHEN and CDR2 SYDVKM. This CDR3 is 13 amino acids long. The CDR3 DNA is TGTGCCAGCAGTACGGGGGGAGGCACTGAAGCTTTCTTT. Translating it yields CASSTGGGTEAFF.

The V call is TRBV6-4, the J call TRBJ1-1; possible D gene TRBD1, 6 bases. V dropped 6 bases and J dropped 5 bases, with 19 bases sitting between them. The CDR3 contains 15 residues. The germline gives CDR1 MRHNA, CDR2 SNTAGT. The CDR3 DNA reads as TGTGCCAGCAGCCAACGTGCAGGGGAGGGGACTGAAGCTTTCTTT. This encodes CASSQRAGEGTEAFF.

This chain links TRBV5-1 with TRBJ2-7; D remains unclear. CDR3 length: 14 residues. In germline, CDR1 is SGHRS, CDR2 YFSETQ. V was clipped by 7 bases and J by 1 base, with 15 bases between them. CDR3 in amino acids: CASAPVPASYEQYF. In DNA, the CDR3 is TGCGCCAGCGCACCGGTGCCAGCTTCCTACGAGCAGTACTTC. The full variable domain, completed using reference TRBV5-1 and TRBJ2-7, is KAGVTQTPRYLIKTRGQQVTLSCSPISGHRSVSWYQQTPGQGLQFLFEYFSETQRNKGNFPGRFSGRQFSNSRSEMNVSTLELGDSALYLCASAPVPASYEQYFGPGTRLTVT.